Listed below are T cell receptor beta chains from one sample, sequenced in a study of T-cell memory formation after mild COVID-19. MiXCR, run by TCRdb on the 5' RACE reads, gives a single entry per CDR3 protein. Of just over 50,000 distinct CDR3 sequences listed, approximately 9% were seen once; the top ten hold approximately 12%. The sample was PBMCs or a T cell subset sorted from them (not recorded which). Source of these receptors: an adult woman who had mild COVID-19 (a few samples of this study predate the infection). Cell type and time point are not known. Each CDR3 is given with its conserved first and last residue. The D gene is left open where the match is weak. A row's size may be missing; if present it is once, few, many or a size class.

V gene,clone size,D gene,J gene,CDR3 DNA,CDR3 protein
TRBV7-9,many,-,TRBJ1-2,TGTGCCAGCAGCTTAAATAACCCGGGCAACTATGGCTACACCTTC,CASSLNNPGNYGYTF
TRBV5-5,many,-,TRBJ2-1,TGTGCCAGCAGCTTGGAACTAGGTGGAGTCAATGAGCAGTTCTTC,CASSLELGGVNEQFF
TRBV4-3,few,TRBD2,TRBJ2-1,TGCGCCAGCAGCCTTCGGACTAGCAGGAATGAGCAGTTCTTC,CASSLRTSRNEQFF
TRBV5-1,many,-,TRBJ2-3,TGCGCCAGCAGCTTGGAGCGTTCTTTGGATACGCAGTATTTT,CASSLERSLDTQYF
TRBV5-1,few,TRBD2,TRBJ2-5,TGCGCCAGTCGACTAGCAGAGACCCAGTACTTC,CASRLAETQYF
TRBV12-3/TRBV12-4,many,TRBD1,TRBJ1-4,TGTGCCAGCAGTCGGACAGGGTTAACGAAAAAACTGTTTTTT,CASSRTGLTKKLFF
TRBV5-1,-,-,TRBJ1-5,TGCGCCAGCAGCTTGACGGGGGCGGAGAGTCAGCCCCAGCATTTT,CASSLTGAESQPQHF
TRBV4-1,few,-,TRBJ1-1,TGCGCCAGCAGCCAAGTACGGCTAATGAACACTGAAGCTTTCTTT,CASSQVRLMNTEAFF
TRBV25-1,-,-,TRBJ2-2,TGTGCCAGCAGTGACGCGCAGAAGAACACCGGGGAGCTGTTTTTT,CASSDAQKNTGELFF
TRBV24-1,many,-,TRBJ2-3,TGTGCCACCAGTTCCGCTAGCGAGTTCACAGATACGCAGTATTTT,CATSSASEFTDTQYF
TRBV18,-,-,TRBJ2-3,TGTGCCAGCTCACTTACAGGGCTCGGCGCAGATACGCAGTATTTT,CASSLTGLGADTQYF
TRBV7-3,many,TRBD1,TRBJ1-2,TGTGCCAGCAGCTCCAAGACAGGGCCCGTCGGGGGCTACACCTTC,CASSSKTGPVGGYTF
TRBV5-4,-,-,TRBJ2-6,TGTGCCAGCAGCTCTCCAACTACCCCCTTAGGGGCCAACGTCCTGACTTTC,CASSSPTTPLGANVLTF
TRBV7-8,few,TRBD1,TRBJ1-4,TGTGCCAGCAGCCCACTGGTCAGGGGGCCAGGAGAAAAACTGTTTTTT,CASSPLVRGPGEKLFF
TRBV12-3/TRBV12-4,-,-,TRBJ2-3,TGTGCCAGCACCCCAGCCCGACGGACTCCGGGAACGCAGTATTTT,CASTPARRTPGTQYF
TRBV5-1,-,-,TRBJ1-2,TGCGCCAGCAGCTTGGGGTACAGGGACTATGGCTACACCTTC,CASSLGYRDYGYTF
TRBV5-4,many,TRBD1,TRBJ2-1,TGTGCCAGCAGCTTGGAGGGACAGAGACACAATGAGCAGTTCTTC,CASSLEGQRHNEQFF
TRBV3-1,many,-,TRBJ2-1,TGTGCCAGCAGCCAAGGGCAACTAGAGCAGTTCTTC,CASSQGQLEQFF
TRBV7-3,-,TRBD2,TRBJ2-1,TGTGCCAGCAGTAAAACTAGCGGGGTAGCCAATGAGCAGTTCTTC,CASSKTSGVANEQFF
TRBV27,few,-,TRBJ2-5,TGTGCCAGCAGTTACGCCGGGACGGTCCAAGAGACCCAGTACTTC,CASSYAGTVQETQYF
TRBV29-1,many,TRBD2,TRBJ2-1,TGCAGCGTTGAAGGAGTGCGGGAGGGCAATGAGCAGTTCTTC,CSVEGVREGNEQFF
TRBV5-4,-,-,TRBJ2-3,TGTGCCAGCAGCTCGCAGCGGGACAGGCTCACAGATACGCAGTATTTT,CASSSQRDRLTDTQYF
TRBV9,few,-,TRBJ2-2,TGTGCCAGCAGCGTCGGGGGATGGGAGCTGTTTTTT,CASSVGGWELFF
TRBV3-1,many,-,TRBJ2-1,TGTGCCAGCAGCCATAGACTAGTTAATTCCAATGAGCAGTTCTTC,CASSHRLVNSNEQFF
TRBV3-1,-,TRBD2,TRBJ2-2,TGTGCCAGCAGCCGACCCGTTTGGCTAGCGGGAGATACCGGGGAGCTGTTTTTT,CASSRPVWLAGDTGELFF
TRBV18,many,-,TRBJ2-3,TGTGCCAGCTCACCAGCAGCCCTCACAGATACGCAGTATTTT,CASSPAALTDTQYF
TRBV7-2,medium-sized,-,TRBJ2-3,TGTGCCAGCAGCTTTTGGGGTAGCACAGATACGCAGTATTTT,CASSFWGSTDTQYF
TRBV9,few,TRBD1,TRBJ2-7,TGTGCCAGCAGCCCCCGCAGGGGGCTTAGCGAGCAGTACTTC,CASSPRRGLSEQYF
TRBV7-3,-,TRBD1,TRBJ2-2,TGTGCCAGCAGCCTTACAGGGGGCTCAAACACCGGGGAGCTGTTTTTT,CASSLTGGSNTGELFF
TRBV6-5,many,-,TRBJ1-6,TGTGCCAGCAGTTACCGGGACACAGAAAATTCACCCCTCCACTTT,CASSYRDTENSPLHF
TRBV3-1,-,-,TRBJ2-7,TGTGCCAGCAGTTCCCCTTCCCAGGGAAGCCACGAGCAGTACTTC,CASSSPSQGSHEQYF
TRBV28,few,-,TRBJ1-5,TGTGCCAGCAGATTATACCGGGACATTTATCAGCCCCAGCATTTT,CASRLYRDIYQPQHF
TRBV7-8,many,-,TRBJ2-1,TGTGCCAGCAGCTTGCGTAATGAGCAGTTCTTC,CASSLRNEQFF
TRBV12-3/TRBV12-4,many,-,TRBJ1-5,TGTGCCAGCAGTTTAGGGTTCGTGCAGCCCCAGCATTTT,CASSLGFVQPQHF
TRBV29-1,-,-,TRBJ1-2,TGCAGCGTTGATGTCCGGGGATGGGGCTACACCTTC,CSVDVRGWGYTF
TRBV12-3/TRBV12-4,few,-,TRBJ1-2,TGTGCCAGCAGTTCCCGGTCCTATGGCTACACCTTC,CASSSRSYGYTF
TRBV5-4,many,TRBD2,TRBJ2-1,TGTGCCAGCAGGCCTGGACTAGAGGTCTACAATGAGCAGTTCTTC,CASRPGLEVYNEQFF
TRBV12-3/TRBV12-4,few,-,TRBJ2-7,TGTGCCAGCAGACCCGGGACTTCCTACGAGCAGTACTTC,CASRPGTSYEQYF
TRBV27,-,-,TRBJ1-4,TGTGCCAGCAGCCATCTTAATGAAAAACTGTTTTTT,CASSHLNEKLFF
TRBV12-3/TRBV12-4,many,-,TRBJ2-7,TGTGCCAGCAGCTACAAGGGCGAGCAGTACTTC,CASSYKGEQYF
TRBV20-1,-,TRBD2,TRBJ2-1,TGCAGTGCTAGAGATTCCAGTAGCGGGAGGGCCGGGGGCAATGAGCAGTTCTTC,CSARDSSSGRAGGNEQFF
TRBV9,-,-,TRBJ1-6,TGTGCCAGCAGCGTAGGGACAGCAAATTCACCCCTCCACTTT,CASSVGTANSPLHF
TRBV20-1,-,-,TRBJ2-1,TGCAGTGCTAGAGGAAATGAATATGGAGGGTACAATGAGCAGTTCTTC,CSARGNEYGGYNEQFF
TRBV7-9,few,-,TRBJ1-2,TGTGCCAGCAGCCCGATGGGGTCGTATGGCTACACCTTC,CASSPMGSYGYTF
TRBV5-5,-,-,TRBJ2-7,TGTGCCAGCAGCTTGGCTGACGGGAGACGGGAGCAGTACTTC,CASSLADGRREQYF
TRBV20-1,-,TRBD2,TRBJ2-3,TGCAGTGCTAGAGGCGGGGGGGCGGAAGATACGCAGTATTTT,CSARGGGAEDTQYF
TRBV28,few,TRBD1,TRBJ2-1,TGTGCCAGCAGTTCCGCCGGGACAGGGGATTGGGATGAGCAGTTCTTC,CASSSAGTGDWDEQFF
TRBV12-3/TRBV12-4,few,-,TRBJ1-3,TGTGCCAGCAGTTTAAGTGGGGGCGGAAACACCATATATTTT,CASSLSGGGNTIYF